These 7 T cell receptor beta chains originate from one sample sequenced in a study of blood T cell repertoires in COVID-19 (dated by TCRdb to the early 2020s). The library was produced with the immunoSEQ multiplex PCR assay. The immuneACCESS repertoire file appears here via TCRdb, limited to in-frame rearrangements. These files lack a portion of the clones; in checked studies, under half of the deficit traces to unresolved V genes, and the cause of the others is not known. The sample data list some 100,000 clones, and over 80% of these were observed just once. The ten largest account for around 1.1% of the sample. The sample comprised peripheral blood. These receptors were taken from a human donor in a cohort sampled during active COVID-19.

Details on this clone: Relative to the germline gene, one junction end is altered; a read error may explain this. The chain carries TRBV6-2 or TRBV6-3 and TRBJ2-1; D is possibly TRBD1 (5 bases). Germline loops: CDR1 MNHEY, CDR2 SVGEGT. The CDR3 totals 18 residues. Written as DNA, the CDR3 is TGTGTCAGCAGTTCCCCGGGCAGGGTCGACCTTACCTACAATGAGCAGTTCTTC. Protein sequence: CVSSSPGRVDLTYNEQFF.

The gene calls are TRBV2 and TRBJ2-5, with 14 positions matching TRBD2. Losses at the gene ends were 3 bases for V and 4 bases for J; bases not matched to a gene: 4. This CDR3 region has 16 residues. Germline V gives CDR1 SNHLY, CDR2 FYNNEI. The CDR3 reads CASSETSGGARETQYF. Written as DNA, the CDR3 is TGTGCCAGCAGTGAGACTAGCGGGGGGGCCAGAGAGACCCAGTACTTC.

This sequence joins TRBV2 and TRBJ2-5; 8 positions match TRBD2. Germline V gene sequence: CDR1 SNHLY, CDR2 FYNNEI. With 0 bases clipped from V and 5 bases from J, the junction kept 5 bases outside the gene matches. The CDR3 runs 15 residues. CDR3 coding DNA: TGTGCCAGCAGTGAAGCGGGACTAGTCTCTGAGACCCAGTACTTC. Residues: CASSEAGLVSETQYF.

This chain joins TRBV2 and TRBJ2-4; tentative D call: TRBD2 (6 bases). This CDR3 is built from 17 residues. Per germline, CDR1 SNHLY and CDR2 FYNNEI. V lost 4 bases, J lost 3 bases, and 19 bases lay in between. As DNA, the CDR3 is TGTGCCAGCAGTGTTAACGGGGGTGGGGGAGGCAAAAACATTCAGTACTTC. It encodes CASSVNGGGGGKNIQYF. The whole variable domain, remainder taken from reference TRBV2 and TRBJ2-4, is EPEVTQTPSHQVTQMGQEVILRCVPISNHLYFYWYRQILGQKVEFLVSFYNNEISEKSEIFDDQFSVERPDGSNFTLKIRSTKLEDSAMYFCASSVNGGGGGKNIQYFGAGTRLSVL.

This rearrangement joins TRBV29-1 to TRBJ1-1, with D maybe TRBD1 (5 bases). Germline V gene sequence: CDR1 SQVTM, CDR2 ANQGSEA. The CDR3 has 12 residues. V lost 8 bases and J 10 bases, leaving 20 bases between the germline ends. CDR3 loop: CSIPEGTGGAFF. The CDR3 DNA is TGCAGCATACCGGAGGGCACTGGGGGAGCTTTCTTT.

The chain joins TRBV5-5 to TRBJ1-1; 7 bases map to TRBD1. Germline V gene lookup returns CDR1 SGHKS and CDR2 YYEKEE (reference sequence). V dropped 4 bases and J dropped 1; count of bases not matched to a gene: 7. The CDR3 totals 15 residues. The CDR3 here is CASSVGTARNTEAFF. CDR3 DNA sequence: TGTGCCAGCAGCGTCGGGACAGCTCGGAACACTGAAGCTTTCTTT. Supplemented by reference TRBV5-5 and TRBJ1-1, the full variable domain reads DAGVTQSPTHLIKTRGQQVTLRCSPISGHKSVSWYQQVLGQGPQFIFQYYEKEERGRGNFPDRFSARQFPNYSSELNVNALLLGDSALYLCASSVGTARNTEAFFGQGTRLTVV.

The chain is built from TRBV5-6 and TRBJ1-6; weak D call: TRBD1 (6 bases). Per the germline V gene, CDR1 is SGHDT and CDR2 is YYEEEE. V lost 0 bases, J lost 0 bases, and 13 bases lay in between. The CDR3 covers 18 residues. The CDR3 sequence is CASSLAAGVDSYNSPLHF. CDR3 nucleotide sequence: TGTGCCAGCAGCTTGGCCGCAGGGGTGGACTCCTATAATTCACCCCTCCACTTT. Variable domain in full (rest from reference TRBV5-6 and TRBJ1-6): DAGVTQSPTHLIKTRGQQVTLRCSPKSGHDTVSWYQQALGQGPQFIFQYYEEEERQRGNFPDRFSGHQFPNYSSELNVNALLLGDSALYLCASSLAAGVDSYNSPLHFGNGTRLTVT.